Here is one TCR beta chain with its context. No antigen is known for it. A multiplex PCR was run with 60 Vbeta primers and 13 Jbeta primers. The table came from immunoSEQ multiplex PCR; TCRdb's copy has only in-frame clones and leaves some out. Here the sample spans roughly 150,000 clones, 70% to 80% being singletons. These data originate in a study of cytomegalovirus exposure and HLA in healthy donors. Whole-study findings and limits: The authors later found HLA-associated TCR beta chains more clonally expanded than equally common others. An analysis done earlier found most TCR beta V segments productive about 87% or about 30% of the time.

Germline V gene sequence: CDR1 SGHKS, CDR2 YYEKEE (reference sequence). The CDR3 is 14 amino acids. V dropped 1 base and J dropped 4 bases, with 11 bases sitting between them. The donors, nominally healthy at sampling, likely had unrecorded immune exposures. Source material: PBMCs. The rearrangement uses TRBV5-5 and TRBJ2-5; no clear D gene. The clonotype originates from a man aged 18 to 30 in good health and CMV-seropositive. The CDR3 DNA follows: TGTGCCAGCAGCTTGTCTTTGGGCCCAGAGACCCAGTACTTC. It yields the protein CASSLSLGPETQYF.